The sequence of this TCR beta chain was determined in a study of radiotherapy plus CTLA-4 blockade in lung cancer listed by TCRdb under 2018. The study in broad terms: Among enrolled patients, around 18% had an objective response and roughly 33% reached disease control. Results and caveats for the whole study, not just this receptor: The strongest predictors of response, as reported, were early dynamic changes in blood T cell clones along with a rise in serum interferon-beta after radiation. After treatment with radiotherapy and ipilimumab, TCR clones that originated in tumors expanded in peripheral blood.

The study evaluated CTLA-4 blockade (ipilimumab) given together with focal radiation therapy in patients who had chemo-refractory metastatic non-small-cell lung cancer. The germline V end is reduced by 4 bases and the J end by 2 bases; junction bases left unmatched: 4. The CDR3 runs 16 residues from the cysteine to the phenylalanine. CDR3 DNA only is kept here, 48 bases in frame from base 1. The germline V gene specifies SNHLY as CDR1 and FYNNEI as CDR2. Libraries were constructed by the immunoSEQ multiplex PCR assay. TCRdb stores this immuneACCESS table with in-frame sequences only. Part of the clones is absent; in the studies checked, under half of the shortfall reflects unresolved V genes, and no reason is known for the rest. Across this sample there are approximately 95,000 clones, with 75% to 90% seen only once. Approximately 3.4% of the sample rests with the top ten. This clone appeared a few times. What this receptor recognizes is not known. Nothing much larger sits one base from this clone, and base qualities are not available.

The chain uses TRBV2 and TRBJ2-2; TRBD2 matches 10 bases in the middle. The source is a human donor with non-small cell lung cancer who had a partial response to radiotherapy plus ipilimumab. This material consisted of peripheral blood, taken from a patient treated with radiotherapy plus ipilimumab. Here is the DNA: TGTGCCAGCAGTGGTGGGACTAGCGTAAACACCGGGGAGCTGTTTTTT. It is translated as CASSGGTSVNTGELFF. With all but the CDR3 taken from the reference TRBV2 and TRBJ2-2 genes, the full variable domain is: EPEVTQTPSHQVTQMGQEVILRCVPISNHLYFYWYRQILGQKVEFLVSFYNNEISEKSEIFDDQFSVERPDGSNFTLKIRSTKLEDSAMYFCASSGGTSVNTGELFFGEGSRLTVL.